The clone carrying this T cell receptor (beta chain) turned up a few times. Its antigen is not known. Germline loops: CDR1 MNHEY, CDR2 SVGEGT. This CDR3 comprises 12 residues. Trimming took 4 bases from V and 5 from J, leaving 6 bases between them. This specimen belongs to a study of T cell responses to AZD1222 COVID-19 vaccine. The study, taken as a whole, reports: Only a handful of AZD1222 recipients were seropositive at baseline. Clonal diversity may have been underestimated, and the donors were mostly white British, with more females than males.

TCRdb keeps only in-frame clones here, not all; method: immunoSEQ multiplex PCR. The data contain tens of thousands of clones, under 95% of them singletons. The sequenced sample was peripheral blood, obtained on day 0 of AZD1222 vaccination. The V call is TRBV6-2 or TRBV6-3, the J call TRBJ1-5; D ambiguous. The clonotype was recovered from an adult in good health. The CDR3 DNA is TGTGCCAGCAGTTTCGGTGATCAGCCCCAGCATTTT. Protein: CASSFGDQPQHF.